This T cell receptor beta chain stems from a study of CD8+ T cells in alopecia areata. On the study more broadly: A 6-month off-drug phase came after tofacitinib, which had lasted 6 to 18 months.

Per germline, CDR1 SQVTM and CDR2 ANQGSEA. The CDR3 loop spans 12 amino acids. V was shortened by 4 bases and J by 5 bases, with 9 bases between the two germline ends. Treatment given: oral pan-JAK inhibitor, 5-10 mg twice daily. Collected material from alopecia areata patients comprised lesional scalp punch biopsies and peripheral blood. Cell sorting was applied to PBMCs, and CD4+ and CD8+ T cells were collected. After isolation, RNA underwent reverse transcription to generate cDNA as the sequencing template. Assay used: immunoSEQ multiplex PCR; TCRdb lists only in-frame clones, some missing. This sample has about 100,000 clones, with roughly 60% found just once.

The V call is TRBV29-1, the J call TRBJ2-4, with D possibly being TRBD1 or TRBD2 (5 bases each). The sequencing used CD8+ T cells sorted from blood, collected at approximately week 60, from a patient treated with tofacitinib. This TCR was recovered from a human donor with alopecia areata. The chain's CDR3 is CSVVGEENIQYF. The CDR3 DNA is TGCAGCGTTGTGGGGGAAGAAAACATTCAGTACTTC. The entire variable domain, with the rest obtained from reference TRBV29-1 and TRBJ2-4, is as follows: SAVISQKPSRDICQRGTSLTIQCQVDSQVTMMFWYRQQPGQSLTLIATANQGSEATYESGFVIDKFPISRPNLTFSTLTVSNMSPEDSSIYLCSVVGEENIQYFGAGTRLSVL.